These 30 T cell receptor beta chains were sequenced from one sample in a study of shared clonotypes between healthy human individuals. Repertoires were generated with immunoSEQ multiplex PCR, while TCRdb's copy carries only in-frame clones and drops some. Of about 2.3 million clones listed, 85% to 95% are singletons. Material: naive CD4+ T cells from PBMCs. Stated subset: CD45RA+ positively selected. These receptors were collected from a young man in good health. Some clones in this sample may be carry-over from other donors' samples.

V usage is TRBV30 and J usage is TRBJ2-4, with 8 nucleotides matching TRBD2. The CDR3 is 16 residues long. V shed 5 bases, J shed 3 bases, and the junction held 12 bases outside the gene matches. Germline V gene sequence: CDR1 GTSNPN, CDR2 SVGIG (reference sequence). The CDR3 DNA follows: TGTGCCTGGGACCCCCCGGGGGGGCTCGGCAAAAACATTCAGTACTTC. It translates to CAWDPPGGLGKNIQYF.

The V gene is TRBV19, the J gene TRBJ2-7; 9 nucleotides agree with TRBD1. Trimming removed 6 bases from V and 4 bases from J; junction bases left unmatched: 13. The CDR3 sequence is 16 residues long. The V gene's germline CDR1 is LNHDA and CDR2 SQIVND (reference sequence). The chain's CDR3 is CASRPSTGGASYEQYF. The CDR3, as DNA: TGTGCCAGTAGACCCTCCACAGGGGGCGCTTCTTACGAGCAGTACTTC.

The J gene is TRBJ2-4, the V gene TRBV19, with D unclear. CDR3 length: 14 amino acids. Germline assignment: CDR1 LNHDA and CDR2 SQIVND (reference sequence). The V and J ends lost 1 base and 8 bases respectively, with 12 bases between them. The CDR3 coding sequence is TGTGCCAGTAGTATAGTTGCACTCGTGGACATTCAGTACTTC. It encodes CASSIVALVDIQYF.

This clone was observed a single time. V and J are TRBV19 and TRBJ1-2; 7 bases map to TRBD1. Germline loops: CDR1 LNHDA, CDR2 SQIVND (reference sequence). The trim removed 7 bases at V and 7 bases at J, leaving 12 bases unmatched. The length of the CDR3 is 14 residues. The DNA for the CDR3 is TGTGCCAGTATTGGGCAGGGGGTCCACTTTGGCTACACCTTC. Protein: CASIGQGVHFGYTF.

The CDR3 spells CASSKTGRGNTIYF. The CDR3 DNA sequence: TGTGCCAGCAGCAAAACAGGGCGTGGAAACACCATATATTTT. This chain connects TRBV25-1 to TRBJ1-3; weak D call: TRBD1 (6 bases). The CDR3 consists of 14 residues. The germline V gene encodes CDR1 MGHDK and CDR2 SYGVNS. V was pared by 6 bases and J by 3 bases, with 12 bases between.

J is TRBJ2-1 and V is TRBV7-8, with TRBD2 as a possible D gene (6 bases). Germline V gene lookup returns CDR1 SGHVS and CDR2 FQNEAQ. The CDR3 covers 17 residues. V was pared by 3 bases and J by 3 bases, with 18 bases between. The CDR3 DNA follows: TGTGCCAGCAGCTTGTCCCAAACTAGCAGCTTCTACAATGAGCAGTTCTTC. It encodes CASSLSQTSSFYNEQFF.

This clone occurred once. V gene TRBV7-3 combines with J gene TRBJ2-1, with a tentative D call TRBD1 (5 bases). The CDR3 sequence is 14 residues long. Germline CDR1 is SGHTA and CDR2 is FQGTGA. The V end lost 2 bases, the J end lost 10 bases, and 15 bases lay between the germline ends. The CDR3 sequence: CASSLDGRAREQFF. CDR3 DNA sequence: TGTGCCAGCAGCTTAGATGGCAGGGCCAGAGAGCAGTTCTTC.

V gene TRBV30 combines with J gene TRBJ2-3; possible D gene TRBD2, 7 bases. Germline CDR1 reads GTSNPN; CDR2 reads SVGIG (reference sequence). This CDR3 has 17 residues. Trimming took off 7 bases at V and 2 bases at J, with 25 bases between the two ends. CDR3 bases: TGTGCCTTGGAGGGGGGGCATGCCAGCCGCCTCACAGATACGCAGTATTTT. Protein sequence: CALEGGHASRLTDTQYF.

This sequence joins TRBV5-1 and TRBJ2-3, with D unclear. Germline CDR1 and CDR2: SGHRS and YFSETQ. The CDR3 covers 12 residues. Trimming pared 1 base from V and 4 bases from J, leaving 4 bases between. CDR3 sequence (DNA): TGCGCCAGCAGCTTGTATTCAGATACGCAGTATTTT. Protein sequence: CASSLYSDTQYF. Using reference TRBV5-1 and TRBJ2-3 for the parts outside the CDR3, the full variable domain is KAGVTQTPRYLIKTRGQQVTLSCSPISGHRSVSWYQQTPGQGLQFLFEYFSETQRNKGNFPGRFSGRQFSNSRSEMNVSTLELGDSALYLCASSLYSDTQYFGPGTRLTVL.

As for this clone: Other DNA sequences in this sample translate to the same CDR3. The CDR3, as DNA: TGTGCCAGCAGCTTAAGAGCGGGAAACACTGAAGCTTTCTTT. Protein product: CASSLRAGNTEAFF. J is TRBJ1-1 and V is TRBV7-9; no firm D call. Germline CDR1 is SEHNR and CDR2 is FQNEAQ (reference sequence). The CDR3 consists of 14 residues. Deletions cut 2 bases from V and 2 bases from J, with 9 bases between.

The chain links TRBV28 to TRBJ1-1; D is ambiguous. In germline, CDR1 is MDHEN, CDR2 SYDVKM. V lost 8 bases and J lost 5, with 21 bases in between. This CDR3 has 15 amino acids. CDR3 nucleotides: TGTGCCAGCCCCCCCTCGGCGACGGCGAGTACTGAAGCTTTCTTT. It translates to CASPPSATASTEAFF.

The chain carries TRBV7-2 and TRBJ2-1; 8 positions match TRBD2. CDR1 and CDR2 from the germline V gene are SGHTA and FQGNSA. The V segment lost 1 base and the J segment 2 bases; nucleotides outside the gene matches: 7. The CDR3 has 17 residues. The CDR3 DNA reads TGTGCCAGCAGCTTAGTAAGCAGCGGGGGACCCTACAATGAGCAGTTCTTC. It codes for CASSLVSSGGPYNEQFF.

V is TRBV18 and J is TRBJ1-1; a possible D gene is TRBD1 (5 bases). There are 12 residues in the CDR3. Trimming stripped 2 bases from V and 11 bases from J, with 12 bases between. Germline V gives CDR1 KGHSH, CDR2 LQKENI. This chain's CDR3 is CASSPGTPGAFF. DNA for the CDR3: TGTGCCAGCTCACCAGGGACGCCGGGGGCTTTCTTT.

Comments on this clone: Other DNA sequences in this sample translate to the same CDR3. The V and J genes are TRBV9 and TRBJ1-2, with D maybe TRBD1 (5 bases). Per the germline V gene, CDR1 is SGDLS and CDR2 is YYNGEE. V was shortened by 0 bases and J by 2 bases, with 8 bases between the two germline ends. This CDR3 has 14 residues. In DNA, the CDR3 is TGTGCCAGCAGCGTAGGCGGGACCAACTATGGCTACACCTTC. As protein: CASSVGGTNYGYTF.

In its sample, this clone was seen once. V gene TRBV27 combines with J gene TRBJ2-6; D is undetermined. V was trimmed by 3 bases and J by 0 bases, leaving 9 bases between them. This CDR3 contains 16 residues. Germline CDR1 and CDR2: MNHEY and SMNVEV (reference sequence). The CDR3 region is CASSFLEFSGANVLTF. The CDR3, as DNA: TGTGCCAGCAGTTTCCTTGAGTTCTCTGGGGCCAACGTCCTGACTTTC.

This clone has a handful of counts. In the same sample, other DNA sequences code for this CDR3. V usage is TRBV5-4 and J usage is TRBJ2-3; 8 nucleotides align to TRBD2. Germline-derived CDR1 and CDR2 are SGHNT and YYREEE (reference sequence). V was clipped by 0 bases and J by 0 bases; unmatched bases: 0. This CDR3 contains 15 residues. CDR3 DNA: TGTGCCAGCAGCTTGGCTAGCGGGAGCACAGATACGCAGTATTTT. It translates to CASSLASGSTDTQYF.

V usage is TRBV6-5 and J usage is TRBJ2-3; 7 bases align to TRBD2. This CDR3 comprises 15 residues. Germline V lookup: CDR1 MNHEY, CDR2 SVGAGI. V was clipped by 8 bases and J by 2 bases; unmatched bases: 10. This chain's CDR3 is CASGEGGRPTDTQYF. As DNA, the CDR3 is TGTGCCAGCGGGGAGGGTGGGCGACCCACAGATACGCAGTATTTT.

The chain links TRBV27 to TRBJ2-7; possibly TRBD1 for D (6 bases). Germline-derived CDR1 and CDR2 are MNHEY and SMNVEV (reference sequence). V gave up 2 bases and J gave up 3 bases, with 14 bases separating them. The CDR3 sequence is 15 residues long. The CDR3 is CASSLSEWGRYEQYF. The CDR3 nucleotides are TGTGCCAGCAGTTTAAGTGAGTGGGGGCGCTACGAGCAGTACTTC.

This clone was seen only once. The chain joins TRBV23-1 to TRBJ1-1; D is possibly TRBD1 (5 bases). TRBV23-1 is assigned to the ORF class and has an uncertain function. The CDR3 runs to 15 residues. The ends were cut back, 0 bases at V and 6 bases at J, with 14 bases in the middle. CDR3 protein: CASSQSSGGLAEAFF. In DNA form, the CDR3 reads TGCGCCAGCAGTCAATCGAGTGGGGGTTTGGCTGAAGCTTTCTTT.

The gene calls are TRBV27 and TRBJ2-7; 8 nucleotides agree with TRBD1. With V trimmed by 5 bases and J by 2 bases, 8 bases remained unmatched. Germline CDR1 MNHEY, CDR2 SMNVEV (reference sequence). This CDR3 has 15 residues. The CDR3 sequence: CASSQRQGFTYEQYF. CDR3 in DNA: TGTGCCAGCAGTCAGCGACAGGGGTTCACCTACGAGCAGTACTTC.

This chain uses TRBV4-2 with TRBJ1-1, with D uncertain. Per germline, CDR1 LGHNA and CDR2 YNFKEQ. This CDR3 region has 12 residues. Trimming removed 1 base from V and 5 bases from J, with 5 bases in between. The CDR3 DNA reads as TGTGCCAGCAGCCAAGTCCCTACTGAAGCTTTCTTT. Protein sequence: CASSQVPTEAFF.

This clone showed up just a few times. The same CDR3 is also encoded by other DNA sequences in this sample. The rearrangement joins TRBV2 to TRBJ1-4, with unresolved D. Deletions cut 5 bases from V and 4 bases from J, with 5 bases between. The CDR3 has 12 residues. Germline V gene lookup returns CDR1 SNHLY and CDR2 FYNNEI. The chain's CDR3 is CASSPRNEKLFF. Written as DNA, the CDR3 is TGTGCCAGCAGTCCCCGTAATGAAAAACTGTTTTTT.

This clone appeared a single time. The J gene is TRBJ1-2, the V gene TRBV19; D is unresolved. This CDR3 region has 13 residues. Trimming stripped 5 bases from V and 0 bases from J, with 7 bases between. The V gene's germline CDR1 is LNHDA and CDR2 SQIVND (reference sequence). CDR3 DNA: TGTGCCAGTAGTTCCGGACCTAACTATGGCTACACCTTC. Residues: CASSSGPNYGYTF.

V is TRBV7-3 and J is TRBJ1-1; D unresolved. This CDR3 contains 14 residues. With 2 bases removed from V and 3 bases from J, the gap between germline ends came to 10 bases. CDR1 is SGHTA, CDR2 FQGTGA, per germline. The CDR3 is CASSLESGYTEAFF. As DNA, the CDR3 is TGTGCCAGCAGCTTAGAATCGGGGTACACTGAAGCTTTCTTT.

To note about this clone: Other DNA sequences in this sample translate to the same CDR3. The chain recombines TRBV18 with TRBJ1-1; the D is unclear. The CDR3 extends over 14 amino acids. V was shortened by 1 base and J by 0 bases, with 6 bases between the two germline ends. The V gene's germline CDR1 is KGHSH and CDR2 LQKENI. The CDR3 nucleotides read TGTGCCAGCTCACCACTGTCAGTGAACACTGAAGCTTTCTTT. Amino acid sequence: CASSPLSVNTEAFF.

CDR3 coding DNA: TGTGCCAGCAGTTATCGACAGCATTACGAGCAGTACTTC. It codes for CASSYRQHYEQYF. The V gene is TRBV6-6, the J gene TRBJ2-5, with D possibly TRBD1 on 5 matching bases. The J call is in doubt because the DNA end fits TRBJ2-7 better. The germline V gene encodes CDR1 MNHNY and CDR2 SVGAGI (reference sequence). CDR3 length: 13 residues.

This chain uses TRBV29-1 with TRBJ1-1, with a tentative D call TRBD1 (5 bases). V lost 4 bases to trimming and J lost 1 base, with 13 bases between them. The CDR3 consists of 14 residues. Germline values: CDR1 SQVTM, CDR2 ANQGSEA. The CDR3 region is CSVVWRRGNTEAFF. For the CDR3, the DNA is TGCAGCGTTGTCTGGCGGAGGGGGAACACTGAAGCTTTCTTT.

The chain employs TRBV7-3 and TRBJ1-4; TRBD1 is a possible D gene (5 bases). Trimming removed 1 base from V and 3 bases from J, with 9 bases in between. This CDR3 spans 15 amino acids. CDR1 SGHTA and CDR2 FQGTGA come from the germline V gene. CDR3 in DNA: TGTGCCAGCAGCTTAAGCGGGACGGCTAATGAAAAACTGTTTTTT. Protein: CASSLSGTANEKLFF.

CDR3 in DNA: TGTGCCAGCAGCGCTTTGATGGGGAGCGGGAACGAGCAGTACTTC. Translated, it gives CASSALMGSGNEQYF. The chain is built from TRBV11-2 and TRBJ2-7; 7 positions match TRBD2. The junction had 12 bases not matched to a gene; V was cut back by 5 bases and J by 5 bases. This CDR3 is 15 amino acids long. Germline CDR1 and CDR2: SGHAT and FQNNGV.

This rearrangement joins TRBV6-1 to TRBJ1-5; possibly TRBD1 for D (5 bases). V was trimmed by 7 bases and J by 11 bases, leaving 21 bases between them. Germline V gene lookup returns CDR1 MNHNS and CDR2 SASEGT. CDR3 length equals 14 residues. CDR3 DNA sequence: TGTGCCAGCACCCCCGGGACCGACCGGGGGACCCAGCATTTT. It specifies CASTPGTDRGTQHF.